The text below deals with one T cell receptor (beta chain). These data originate in a study of cytomegalovirus exposure and HLA in healthy donors. Study context: Counted in an early data release were 85 million or so unique TCRs from HLA-typed donors.

Germline CDR1 MGHDK, CDR2 SYGVNS. CDR3 size: 10 residues. The PCR ran on 60 Vbeta and 13 Jbeta primers. The repertoire was sequenced with immunoSEQ multiplex PCR; TCRdb's copy has only in-frame clones and lacks some. Here the sample spans more than 85,000 clones, roughly 85% being singletons. These donors counted as nominally healthy when sampled, but unrecorded immune exposures were likely. The specimen sequenced was PBMCs. The chain has TRBV25-1 and TRBJ2-5, with D unclear. The J call may not be correct, given that the DNA end is closer to TRBJ2-7. The clonotype originates from a man aged 35 to 55 in good health and CMV-seronegative. CDR3 amino acids: CASSGYEQYF. The CDR3, as DNA: TGTGCCAGCAGTGGCTACGAGCAGTACTTC.